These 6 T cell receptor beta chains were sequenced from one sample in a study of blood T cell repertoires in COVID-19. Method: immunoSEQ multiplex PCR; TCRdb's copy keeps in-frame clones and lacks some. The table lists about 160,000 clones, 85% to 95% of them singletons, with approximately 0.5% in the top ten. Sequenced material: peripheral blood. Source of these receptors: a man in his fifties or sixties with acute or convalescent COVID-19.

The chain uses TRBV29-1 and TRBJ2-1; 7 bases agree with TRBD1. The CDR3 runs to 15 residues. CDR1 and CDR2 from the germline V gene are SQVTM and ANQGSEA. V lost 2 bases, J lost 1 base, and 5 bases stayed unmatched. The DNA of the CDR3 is TGCAGCGTTGAAATGACAGGGAGATCCTACAATGAGCAGTTCTTC. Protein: CSVEMTGRSYNEQFF.

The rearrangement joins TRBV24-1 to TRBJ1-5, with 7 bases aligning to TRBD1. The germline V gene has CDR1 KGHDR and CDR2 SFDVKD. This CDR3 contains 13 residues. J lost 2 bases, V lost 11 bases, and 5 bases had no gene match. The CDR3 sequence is CAKDRDCNQPQHF. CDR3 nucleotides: TGTGCCAAAGACAGGGATTGCAATCAGCCCCAGCATTTT.

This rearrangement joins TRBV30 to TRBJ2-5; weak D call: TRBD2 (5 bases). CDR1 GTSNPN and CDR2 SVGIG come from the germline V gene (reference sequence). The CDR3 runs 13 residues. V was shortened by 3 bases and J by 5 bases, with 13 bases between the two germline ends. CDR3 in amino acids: CAWSRGWWETQYF. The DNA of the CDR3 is TGTGCCTGGAGCCGGGGATGGTGGGAGACCCAGTACTTC.

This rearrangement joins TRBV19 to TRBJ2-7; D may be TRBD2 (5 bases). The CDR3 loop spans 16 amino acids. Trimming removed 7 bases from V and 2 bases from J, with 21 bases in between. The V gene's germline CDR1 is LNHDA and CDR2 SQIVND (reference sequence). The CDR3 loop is CASTQSWGVGTYEQYF. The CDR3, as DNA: TGTGCCAGTACCCAGAGTTGGGGAGTCGGGACCTACGAGCAGTACTTC.

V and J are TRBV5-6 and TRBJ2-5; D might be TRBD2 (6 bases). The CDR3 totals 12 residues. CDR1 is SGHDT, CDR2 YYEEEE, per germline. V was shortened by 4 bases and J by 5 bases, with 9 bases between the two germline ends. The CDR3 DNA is TGTGCCAGCAGCCCTCTAGCGGAGACCCAGTACTTC. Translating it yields CASSPLAETQYF. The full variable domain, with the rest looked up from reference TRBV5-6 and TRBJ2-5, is DAGVTQSPTHLIKTRGQQVTLRCSPKSGHDTVSWYQQALGQGPQFIFQYYEEEERQRGNFPDRFSGHQFPNYSSELNVNALLLGDSALYLCASSPLAETQYFGPGTRLLVL.

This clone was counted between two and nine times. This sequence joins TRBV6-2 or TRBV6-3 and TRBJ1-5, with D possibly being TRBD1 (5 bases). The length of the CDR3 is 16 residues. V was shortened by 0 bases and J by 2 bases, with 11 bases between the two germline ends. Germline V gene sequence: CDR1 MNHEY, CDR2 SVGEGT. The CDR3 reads CASSYSRDSGNQPQHF. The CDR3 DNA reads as TGTGCCAGCAGTTACTCGCGGGACTCAGGCAATCAGCCCCAGCATTTT.